This is a list of T cell receptor beta chains from one sample in a study of blood T cell repertoires in COVID-19. Repertoires were generated with immunoSEQ multiplex PCR, while TCRdb's copy carries only in-frame clones and drops some. Counted here are roughly 670,000 clones, 70% to 90% occurring once; the ten biggest clones make up roughly 0.25%. Sequenced input: peripheral blood. All receptors come from a young woman with acute or convalescent COVID-19. Each CDR3 is given with its conserved first and last residue. D genes are given only for firm matches. For some rows the clone size is stated as once, few or many, or as a class when expanded; others skip it.

clone_size	v_call	cdr3_length	d_call	j_call	cdr3_aa	cdr3_nt
NA	TRBV2	16	TRBD1	TRBJ2-7	CASSRPGTGFDNEQYF	TGTGCCAGCAGTCGTCCCGGGACAGGCTTTGACAACGAGCAGTACTTC
NA	TRBV2	14	NA	TRBJ1-2	CASSEPVENYGYTF	TGTGCCAGCAGTGAACCGGTGGAGAACTATGGCTACACCTTC
NA	TRBV2	16	NA	TRBJ1-2	CASRVRGLQANYGYTF	TGTGCCAGCAGGGTTCGGGGTCTCCAAGCTAACTATGGCTACACCTTC
NA	TRBV7-9	17	TRBD1	TRBJ1-5	CASSYEFGTGADQPQHF	TGTGCCAGCTCTTACGAATTCGGGACAGGGGCAGATCAGCCCCAGCATTTT
NA	TRBV2	13	TRBD2	TRBJ2-1	CASRLAGNNEQFF	TGTGCCAGCCGACTAGCGGGGAACAATGAGCAGTTCTTC
NA	TRBV6-6	13	TRBD1	TRBJ2-7	CASSRGQGYEQYF	TGTGCCAGCAGCCGGGGACAGGGCTACGAGCAGTACTTC
once	TRBV5-6	15	NA	TRBJ1-2	CASSLEHRTNYGYTF	TGTGCCAGCAGCTTGGAGCACAGGACTAACTATGGCTACACCTTC
once	TRBV7-3	19	TRBD2	TRBJ2-1	CASSSLFLAGDTNYNEQFF	TGTGCCAGCAGCTCCCTGTTTCTAGCGGGGGACACGAACTACAATGAGCAGTTCTTC
once	TRBV12-3/TRBV12-4	13	NA	TRBJ1-2	CASSPHVEDGYTF	TGTGCCAGCAGTCCCCATGTTGAGGATGGCTACACCTTC
NA	TRBV6-5	15	NA	TRBJ2-7	CASSYGPGISYEQYF	TGTGCCAGCAGTTACGGCCCAGGCATATCCTACGAGCAGTACTTC
NA	TRBV7-8	15	NA	TRBJ2-7	CASSSGLMTSYEQYF	TGTGCCAGCAGCTCGGGACTGATGACCTCCTACGAGCAGTACTTC
NA	TRBV12-5	13	NA	TRBJ1-5	CASVGGGNQPQHF	TGTGCTAGTGTGGGGGGGGGAAATCAGCCCCAGCATTTT
few	TRBV5-1	13	NA	TRBJ1-5	CASSLPGNQPQHF	TGCGCCAGCAGCTTGCCCGGCAATCAGCCCCAGCATTTT
NA	TRBV5-8	14	NA	TRBJ1-2	CASSAWDKDYGYTF	TGTGCCAGCAGCGCTTGGGACAAAGACTATGGCTACACCTTC
few	TRBV18	15	NA	TRBJ1-1	CASSPVMSLNTEAFF	TGTGCCAGCTCACCTGTAATGAGTTTGAACACTGAAGCTTTCTTT
NA	TRBV28	16	NA	TRBJ2-3	CASSLGRGEFTDTQYF	TGTGCCAGCAGTTTAGGGCGGGGAGAATTCACAGATACGCAGTATTTT
NA	TRBV7-6	15	NA	TRBJ1-2	CASSSNTPPAYGYTF	TGTGCCAGCAGCTCCAACACCCCTCCCGCATATGGCTACACCTTC
NA	TRBV7-9	15	NA	TRBJ1-2	CASSLEQVANYGYTF	TGTGCCAGCAGCTTAGAACAGGTGGCTAACTATGGCTACACCTTC
NA	TRBV6-6	11	NA	TRBJ1-1	CASSRNTEAFF	TGTGCCAGCAGCAGGAACACTGAAGCTTTCTTT
NA	TRBV7-2	15	TRBD2	TRBJ2-5	CASSLAGGAIETQYF	TGTGCCAGCAGCTTAGCCGGGGGGGCAATAGAGACCCAGTACTTC
NA	TRBV5-1	16	NA	TRBJ1-3	CASSPALGSPGNTIYF	TGCGCCAGCAGCCCGGCTTTGGGGAGCCCGGGCAACACCATATATTTT
NA	TRBV7-2	18	NA	TRBJ1-6	CASSLDRGAAFPNSPLHF	TGTGCCAGCAGCTTAGATCGGGGGGCCGCGTTTCCTAATTCACCCCTCCACTTT
NA	TRBV6-2/TRBV6-3	16	TRBD2	TRBJ2-2	CASSALAGGHTGELFF	TGTGCCAGCAGTGCACTAGCGGGGGGCCACACCGGGGAGCTGTTTTTT
NA	TRBV3-1/TRBV3-2	18	NA	TRBJ1-3	CASSQPSGTGSSGNTIYF	TGTGCCAGCAGCCAGCCGAGCGGGACGGGGAGCTCTGGAAACACCATATATTTT
NA	TRBV5-1	15	NA	TRBJ2-7	CASSFSGPLTYEQYF	TGCGCCAGCAGCTTTAGCGGTCCCCTTACCTACGAGCAGTACTTC
few	TRBV5-6	13	NA	TRBJ1-2	CASSRQVLYGYTF	TGTGCCAGCAGCCGACAAGTTCTCTATGGCTACACCTTC
NA	TRBV7-6	17	TRBD2	TRBJ2-2	CASSPPTGGPVAGELFF	TGTGCCAGCAGCCCTCCTACGGGGGGGCCTGTTGCCGGGGAGCTGTTTTTT
NA	TRBV11-2	14	NA	TRBJ1-5	CASSLAGVNQPQHF	TGTGCCAGCAGCTTAGCGGGGGTAAATCAGCCCCAGCATTTT
NA	TRBV30	11	NA	TRBJ1-2	CAWSVQVRYTF	TGTGCCTGGAGTGTGCAGGTTCGCTACACCTTC
once	TRBV6-1	16	NA	TRBJ2-2	CASSEARWTTTGELFF	TGTGCCAGCAGTGAAGCGCGCTGGACAACCACCGGGGAGCTGTTTTTT
NA	TRBV27	14	NA	TRBJ2-7	CASSSPPRGYEQYF	TGTGCCAGCAGTTCGCCCCCCAGGGGCTACGAGCAGTACTTC
once	TRBV18	15	NA	TRBJ2-7	CASSPWGQSSYEQYF	TGTGCCAGCTCACCCTGGGGGCAAAGCTCCTACGAGCAGTACTTC
NA	TRBV6-2/TRBV6-3	14	NA	TRBJ1-1	CASSYRGSLAEAFF	TGTGCCAGCAGTTACCGCGGCAGCCTGGCTGAAGCTTTCTTT
NA	TRBV6-5	13	NA	TRBJ1-2	CASSRPGNYGYTF	TGTGCCAGCAGCCGCCCGGGGAACTATGGCTACACCTTC
NA	TRBV4-1	16	NA	TRBJ1-2	CASSHPARGGHSGYTF	TGCGCCAGCAGCCACCCCGCGAGGGGGGGTCACAGTGGCTACACCTTC
NA	TRBV5-1	12	NA	TRBJ1-1	CASYTPHYEAFF	TGCGCCAGCTACACCCCGCACTATGAAGCTTTCTTT
few	TRBV30	12	NA	TRBJ2-5	CAWSAYQETQYF	TGTGCCTGGAGTGCGTACCAAGAGACCCAGTACTTC
NA	TRBV7-2	14	NA	TRBJ1-1	CASSLQGYGTEAFF	TGTGCCAGCAGCCTCCAGGGATATGGCACTGAAGCTTTCTTT
NA	TRBV7-2	17	TRBD1	TRBJ2-1	CASSGPLRDRGSDEQFF	TGTGCCAGCAGCGGGCCTCTCCGGGACAGGGGATCCGATGAGCAGTTCTTC
NA	TRBV18	12	NA	TRBJ2-7	CASSLQGNEQYF	TGTGCCAGCTCACTTCAGGGGAACGAGCAGTACTTC
few	TRBV19	15	TRBD1	TRBJ1-5	CASTPPGQEISPQHF	TGTGCCAGTACCCCCCCGGGACAGGAGATCAGTCCCCAGCATTTT
NA	TRBV12-3/TRBV12-4	12	NA	TRBJ2-7	CASSLAGYEQYF	TGTGCCAGCAGTTTGGCGGGGTACGAGCAGTACTTC